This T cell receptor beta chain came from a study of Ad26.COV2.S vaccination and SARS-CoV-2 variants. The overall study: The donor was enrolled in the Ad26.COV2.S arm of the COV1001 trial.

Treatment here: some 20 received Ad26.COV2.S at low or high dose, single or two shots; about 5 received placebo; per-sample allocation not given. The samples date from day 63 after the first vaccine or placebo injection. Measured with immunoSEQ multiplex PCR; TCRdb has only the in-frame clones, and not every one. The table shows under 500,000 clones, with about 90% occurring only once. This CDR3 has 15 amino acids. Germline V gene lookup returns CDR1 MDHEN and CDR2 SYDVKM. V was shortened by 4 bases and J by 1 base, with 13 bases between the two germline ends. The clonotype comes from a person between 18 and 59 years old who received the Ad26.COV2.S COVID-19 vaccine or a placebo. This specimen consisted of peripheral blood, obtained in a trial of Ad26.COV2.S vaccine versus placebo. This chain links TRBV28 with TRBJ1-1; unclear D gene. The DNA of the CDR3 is TGTGCCAGCAGTTCGCTGCTGGCAGCGAACACTGAAGCTTTCTTT. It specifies CASSSLLAANTEAFF.